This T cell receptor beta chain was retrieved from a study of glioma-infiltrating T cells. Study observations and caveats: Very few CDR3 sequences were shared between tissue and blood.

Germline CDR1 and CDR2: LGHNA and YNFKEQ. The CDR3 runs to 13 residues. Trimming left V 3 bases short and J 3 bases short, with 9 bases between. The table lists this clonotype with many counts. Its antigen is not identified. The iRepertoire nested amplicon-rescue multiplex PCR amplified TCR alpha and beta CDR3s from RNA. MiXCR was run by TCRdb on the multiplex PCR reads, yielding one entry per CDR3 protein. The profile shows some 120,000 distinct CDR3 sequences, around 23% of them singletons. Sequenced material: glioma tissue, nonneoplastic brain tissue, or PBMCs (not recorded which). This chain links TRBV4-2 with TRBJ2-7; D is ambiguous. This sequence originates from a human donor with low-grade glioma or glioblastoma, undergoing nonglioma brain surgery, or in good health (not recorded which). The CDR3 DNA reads TGTGCCAGCAGCCAGGGATCGAACTACGAGCAGTACTTC. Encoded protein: CASSQGSNYEQYF.